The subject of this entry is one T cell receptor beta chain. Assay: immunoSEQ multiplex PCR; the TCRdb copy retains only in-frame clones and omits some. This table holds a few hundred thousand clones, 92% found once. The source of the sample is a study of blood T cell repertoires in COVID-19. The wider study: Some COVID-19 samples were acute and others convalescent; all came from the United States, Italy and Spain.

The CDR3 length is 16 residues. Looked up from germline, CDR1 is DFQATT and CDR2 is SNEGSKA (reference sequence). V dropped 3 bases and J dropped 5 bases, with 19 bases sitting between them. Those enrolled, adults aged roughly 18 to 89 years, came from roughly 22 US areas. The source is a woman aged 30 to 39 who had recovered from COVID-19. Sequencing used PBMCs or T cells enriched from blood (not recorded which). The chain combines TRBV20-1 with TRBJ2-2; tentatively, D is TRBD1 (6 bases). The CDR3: CSASRTARWDTGELFF. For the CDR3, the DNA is TGCAGTGCTAGTAGGACAGCCAGGTGGGATACCGGGGAGCTGTTTTTT.